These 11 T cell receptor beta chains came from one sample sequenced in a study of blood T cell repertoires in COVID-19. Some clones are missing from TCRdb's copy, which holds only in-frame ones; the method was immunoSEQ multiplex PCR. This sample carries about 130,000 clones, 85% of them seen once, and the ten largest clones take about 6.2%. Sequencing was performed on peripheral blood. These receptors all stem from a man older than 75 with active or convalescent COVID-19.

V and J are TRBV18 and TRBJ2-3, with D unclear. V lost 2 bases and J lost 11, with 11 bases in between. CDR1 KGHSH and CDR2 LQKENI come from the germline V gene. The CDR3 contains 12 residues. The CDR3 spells CASSPKTNGQYF. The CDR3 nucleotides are TGTGCCAGCTCACCAAAGACAAATGGGCAGTATTTT.

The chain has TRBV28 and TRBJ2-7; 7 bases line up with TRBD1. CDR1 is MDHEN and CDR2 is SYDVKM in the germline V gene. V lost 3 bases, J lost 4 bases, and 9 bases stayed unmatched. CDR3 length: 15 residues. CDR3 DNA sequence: TGTGCCAGCAGTTTCTCCGGGACAGTCGGTTACGAGCAGTACTTC. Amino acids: CASSFSGTVGYEQYF.

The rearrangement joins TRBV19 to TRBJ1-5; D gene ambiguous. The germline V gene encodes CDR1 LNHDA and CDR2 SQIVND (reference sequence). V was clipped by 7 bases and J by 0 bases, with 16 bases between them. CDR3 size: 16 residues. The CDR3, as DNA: TGTGCCAGTACAATCGAGGGAGGGTTTAGCAATCAGCCCCAGCATTTT. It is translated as CASTIEGGFSNQPQHF.

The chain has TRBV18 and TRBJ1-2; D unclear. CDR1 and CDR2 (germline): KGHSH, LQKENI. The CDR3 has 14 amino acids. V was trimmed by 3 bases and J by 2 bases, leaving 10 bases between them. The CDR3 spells CASSPSVINYGYTF. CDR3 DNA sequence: TGTGCCAGCTCACCCTCGGTGATCAACTATGGCTACACCTTC.

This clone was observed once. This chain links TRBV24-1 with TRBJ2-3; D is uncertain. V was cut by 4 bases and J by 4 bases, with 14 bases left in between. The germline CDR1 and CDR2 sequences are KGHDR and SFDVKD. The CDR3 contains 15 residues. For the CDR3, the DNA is TGTGCCACCAGTGACCCTACTACGACGGCAGATACGCAGTATTTT. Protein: CATSDPTTTADTQYF.

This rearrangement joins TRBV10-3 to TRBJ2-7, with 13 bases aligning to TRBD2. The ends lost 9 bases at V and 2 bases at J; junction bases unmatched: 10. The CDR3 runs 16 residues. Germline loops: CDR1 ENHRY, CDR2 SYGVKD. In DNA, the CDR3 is TGTGCCATAAGGACTAGCGGGGGACTCGCCACCTACGAGCAGTACTTC. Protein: CAIRTSGGLATYEQYF.

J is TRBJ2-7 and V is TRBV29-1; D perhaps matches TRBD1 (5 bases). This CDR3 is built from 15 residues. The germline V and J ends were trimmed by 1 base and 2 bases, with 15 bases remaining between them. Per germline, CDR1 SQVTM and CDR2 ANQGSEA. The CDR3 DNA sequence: TGCAGCGTTGAAGTGTTGTCAGGGCTTCCCTACGAGCAGTACTTC. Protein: CSVEVLSGLPYEQYF.

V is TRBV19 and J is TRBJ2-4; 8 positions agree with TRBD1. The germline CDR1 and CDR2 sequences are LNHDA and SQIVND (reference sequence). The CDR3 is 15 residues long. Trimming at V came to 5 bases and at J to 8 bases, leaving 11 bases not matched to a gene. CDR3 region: CASSLQTGAGDIQYF. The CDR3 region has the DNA TGTGCCAGTAGTCTCCAGACAGGGGCTGGGGACATTCAGTACTTC.

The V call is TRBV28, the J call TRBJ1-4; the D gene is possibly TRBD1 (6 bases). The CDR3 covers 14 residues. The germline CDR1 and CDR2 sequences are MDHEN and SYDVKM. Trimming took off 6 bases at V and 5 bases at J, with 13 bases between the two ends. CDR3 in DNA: TGTGCCAGCAGCCCCCGGGGGGCGAATGAAAAACTGTTTTTT. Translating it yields CASSPRGANEKLFF.

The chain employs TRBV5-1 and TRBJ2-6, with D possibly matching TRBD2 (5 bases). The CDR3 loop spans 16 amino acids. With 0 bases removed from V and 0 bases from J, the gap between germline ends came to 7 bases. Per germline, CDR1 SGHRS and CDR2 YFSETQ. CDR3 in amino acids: CASSLAGNSGANVLTF. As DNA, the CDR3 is TGCGCCAGCAGCTTGGCCGGGAACTCTGGGGCCAACGTCCTGACTTTC. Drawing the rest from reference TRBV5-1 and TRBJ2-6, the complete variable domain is KAGVTQTPRYLIKTRGQQVTLSCSPISGHRSVSWYQQTPGQGLQFLFEYFSETQRNKGNFPGRFSGRQFSNSRSEMNVSTLELGDSALYLCASSLAGNSGANVLTFGAGSRLTVL.

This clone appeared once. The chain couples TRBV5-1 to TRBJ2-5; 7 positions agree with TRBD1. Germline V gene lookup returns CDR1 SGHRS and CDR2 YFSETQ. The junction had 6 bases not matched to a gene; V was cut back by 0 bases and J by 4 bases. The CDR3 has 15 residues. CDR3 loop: CASSLVPNRGETQYF. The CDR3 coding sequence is TGCGCCAGCAGCTTGGTCCCCAACAGGGGAGAGACCCAGTACTTC.